This T cell receptor (beta chain) is from a study of control samples from healthy donors and cancer patients. TCRdb's copy holds only in-frame clones and misses some; the assay was immunoSEQ multiplex PCR. The data hold approximately 74,000 clones, with approximately 94% observed a single time. Germline assignment: CDR1 SGHRS and CDR2 YFSETQ. V was clipped by 4 bases and J by 1 base; unmatched bases: 6. The CDR3 loop spans 15 amino acids. The gene calls are TRBV5-1 and TRBJ1-1, with 8 nucleotides matching TRBD1. The sequencing sample was made of blood. The TCR comes from a woman in her 30s in good health. The CDR3 spells CASSGGGTGNTEAFF. Here the CDR3 DNA reads TGCGCCAGCAGCGGCGGCGGGACAGGGAACACTGAAGCTTTCTTT.